The clone carrying this TCR beta chain was counted many times. Antigen specificity is unknown. The data originate from a study of blood T cells in healthy people across ages. About the study: With template switching, about one barcoded beta molecule was captured per two T cells. The study's findings and limits: CMV status of donors was not determined, possibly confounding expanded clonotype changes. Age brought a roughly linear fall in TCR beta diversity measured per million T cells. Any conclusive comparison of naive versus antigen-experienced cells was prevented by using unsorted PBMCs.

The authors ran a second PCR of roughly 6 to 12 cycles using a sample-barcoded 5' primer and a J-beta primer mix. In TCRdb, the 5' RACE reads were re-called with MiXCR into one record per CDR3 protein. The repertoire holds some 730,000 distinct CDR3 sequences, about a fifth seen once, with roughly a fifth in the top ten. The germline V and J ends were trimmed by 6 bases and 8 bases, with 22 bases remaining between them. Germline V gene data show CDR1 as MNHEY and CDR2 as SMNVEV (reference sequence). The CDR3 runs 15 residues. Sequenced: blood. The J gene is TRBJ1-2, the V gene TRBV27; D remains ambiguous. This TCR came from a man between 70 and 80 years old in good health. The CDR3 loop is CASSPNLVRVGGYTF. CDR3 in DNA: TGTGCCAGCAGCCCCAACCTAGTGAGGGTTGGCGGCTACACCTTC.